This record looks at one T cell receptor (beta chain) sequence and its context. As originally analysed: Researchers report that nucleated cell counts were estimated from reference gene primer amplification. The data were produced by immunoSEQ multiplex PCR, yet TCRdb's version contains in-frame clones alone and is incomplete. V and J calls and clone size are copied from that table; D and trimming were computed from the DNA. The sample shows under 55,000 clones, 80% of them seen only once. This record belongs to a study of blood T cell repertoires in COVID-19. The CDR3 has 16 amino acids. Germline CDR1 is SQVTM and CDR2 is ANQGSEA. V lost 1 base, J lost 7 bases, and 22 bases lay in between.

The chain employs TRBV29-1 and TRBJ1-1; D not resolved. The source of this sequence is a man between 70 and 80 years old with acute or convalescent COVID-19. The sample consisted of peripheral blood. The chain's CDR3 is CSVEGRRMGKPNEAFF. The CDR3 DNA is TGCAGCGTTGAAGGCCGCCGGATGGGCAAGCCGAATGAAGCTTTCTTT.